Listed below are T cell receptor beta chains from one sample, sequenced in a study of cytomegalovirus exposure and HLA in healthy donors. Using immunoSEQ multiplex PCR, the repertoire was profiled, and TCRdb retains in-frame clones only, with some absent. The sample consists of fewer than 150,000 clones, approximately 77% of them appearing once. Sequencing used PBMCs. The receptors were gathered from a man aged 45-60 years in good health and CMV-seropositive. The CDR3 runs from the conserved cysteine through the conserved F or W. A D gene is named only where the DNA matches it firmly. Clone sizes are given selectively: once, few, many, or a class where the clone is expanded.

TRBV5-4	-	TRBJ2-1	TRBD1	CASSGGTGGYNEQFF	TGTGCCAGCAGCGGCGGGACAGGGGGCTACAATGAGCAGTTCTTC
TRBV7-9	-	TRBJ1-2	TRBD1	CASSSSDRGLTTRYGYTF	TGTGCCAGCAGCTCATCGGACAGGGGATTAACCACACGCTATGGCTACACCTTC
TRBV10-3	-	TRBJ1-1	-	CAISTGGAEAFF	TGTGCCATTTCAACCGGGGGAGCAGAAGCTTTCTTT
TRBV5-6	-	TRBJ1-5	-	CASSSQGNSNQPQHF	TGTGCCAGCAGCTCACAGGGAAATAGCAATCAGCCCCAGCATTTT
TRBV29-1	-	TRBJ2-5	TRBD2	CSVEELAFETQYF	TGCAGCGTTGAAGAACTAGCGTTTGAGACCCAGTACTTC
TRBV6-5	-	TRBJ1-2	TRBD1	CASSYSTGDYGYTF	TGTGCCAGCAGTTACTCGACAGGGGACTATGGCTACACCTTC
TRBV12-2	-	TRBJ2-7	-	CASRSKGVPWGEQYF	TGTGCAAGTCGCTCGAAGGGAGTACCTTGGGGCGAGCAGTACTTC
TRBV5-1	-	TRBJ2-5	-	CASSLAEETQYF	TGCGCCAGCAGCTTGGCCGAAGAGACCCAGTACTTC
TRBV7-2	-	TRBJ2-5	TRBD2	CASSSRRGEAPNF	TGTGCCAGCAGCTCCCGGCGGGGGGAGGCCCCTAACTTC
TRBV30	-	TRBJ1-2	-	CAWTLSGRGYTF	TGTGCCTGGACTCTTTCTGGGCGCGGCTACACCTTC
TRBV6-5	-	TRBJ1-2	-	CASSPRTVNYGYTF	TGTGCCAGCAGCCCACGGACAGTTAACTATGGCTACACCTTC
TRBV7-3	-	TRBJ1-6	TRBD1	CASSFTGGYNSPLHF	TGTGCCAGCAGCTTTACAGGGGGGTATAATTCACCCCTCCACTTT
TRBV5-1	-	TRBJ1-5	TRBD1	CASSPGTGGVQPQHF	TGCGCCAGCAGCCCCGGGACAGGGGGAGTTCAGCCCCAGCATTTT
TRBV6-5	once	TRBJ2-3	-	CASSWRERGADTQYF	TGTGCCAGCAGTTGGAGGGAAAGAGGGGCAGATACGCAGTATTTT
TRBV18	-	TRBJ2-5	-	CASSPRGGAQETQYF	TGTGCCAGCTCACCAAGGGGGGGGGCCCAAGAGACCCAGTACTTC
TRBV7-2	few	TRBJ1-6	TRBD1	CASSLEMTGDSPLHF	TGTGCCAGCAGCTTAGAAATGACAGGGGATTCCCCCCTCCACTTT
TRBV5-1	-	TRBJ2-3	TRBD1	CASSPEGAARDTQYF	TGCGCCAGCAGCCCCGAGGGGGCGGCCCGCGATACGCAGTATTTT
TRBV29-1	-	TRBJ1-4	-	CSVEAPGGVLFF	TGCAGCGTTGAAGCCCCCGGGGGAGTACTGTTTTTT
TRBV7-9	-	TRBJ1-1	-	CASSPGPQGTRAFF	TGTGCCAGCAGCCCCGGGCCCCAGGGGACTAGGGCTTTCTTT
TRBV19	-	TRBJ2-1	TRBD2	CASSRTASGGFLSYNEQFF	TGTGCCAGTAGTAGGACAGCTAGCGGGGGGTTTCTATCCTACAATGAGCAGTTCTTC
TRBV19	-	TRBJ1-5	-	CASSIRGLAGNQPQHF	TGTGCCAGTAGTATAAGAGGCTTAGCGGGCAATCAGCCCCAGCATTTT
TRBV9	-	TRBJ1-2	-	CASSVVQGTDYGYTF	TGTGCCAGCAGCGTAGTGCAGGGTACAGACTATGGCTACACCTTC
TRBV5-1	-	TRBJ2-5	TRBD2	CASSLGLAGLMYQETQYF	TGCGCCAGCAGCTTGGGTCTAGCGGGGCTTATGTACCAAGAGACCCAGTACTTC
TRBV30	-	TRBJ2-3	TRBD2	CAWSVPAGGLDTQYF	TGTGCCTGGAGTGTCCCAGCGGGGGGGCTGGATACGCAGTATTTT
TRBV9	-	TRBJ2-3	-	CASSVAGHSTDTQYF	TGTGCCAGCAGCGTAGCGGGACACAGCACAGATACGCAGTATTTT
TRBV2	-	TRBJ2-5	-	CASSGTWSQETQYF	TGTGCCAGCAGTGGCACTTGGAGCCAAGAGACCCAGTACTTC
TRBV6-1	-	TRBJ1-5	-	CASSEVGGWSNQPQHF	TGTGCCAGCAGTGAAGTTGGGGGGTGGAGCAATCAGCCCCAGCATTTT
TRBV6-5	-	TRBJ1-5	-	CASSYRGPPQPQHF	TGTGCCAGCAGTTACAGGGGCCCCCCTCAGCCCCAGCATTTT
TRBV7-2	-	TRBJ1-6	-	CASSFDRRALHF	TGTGCCAGCAGCTTCGACAGACGAGCCCTCCACTTT
TRBV10-3	-	TRBJ1-4	-	CAISESMTVDEKLFF	TGTGCCATCAGTGAGTCGATGACTGTAGATGAAAAACTGTTTTTT
TRBV11-2	-	TRBJ1-2	-	CASSSGVVHYGYTF	TGTGCCAGCAGCTCAGGGGTGGTACACTATGGCTACACCTTC
TRBV10-3	-	TRBJ2-1	TRBD2	CASTGGIAGNGEQFF	TGTGCCTCTACAGGAGGCATAGCGGGGAACGGTGAGCAGTTCTTC
TRBV18	-	TRBJ1-6	-	CASSPDSSGPLHF	TGTGCCAGCTCACCTGACAGCTCAGGACCCCTCCACTTT
TRBV7-2	-	TRBJ1-5	-	CASSLAAGEGQPQHF	TGTGCCAGCAGCTTAGCGGCAGGGGAAGGACAGCCCCAGCATTTT
TRBV7-2	-	TRBJ1-2	-	CASSLNRGYTF	TGTGCCAGCAGCCTAAATCGAGGCTACACCTTC
TRBV4-3	-	TRBJ2-3	-	CASSQELRVAADTQYF	TGCGCCAGCAGCCAAGAATTGAGGGTAGCCGCAGATACGCAGTATTTT
TRBV5-1	-	TRBJ1-2	TRBD1	CASSLGRTGAWNYGYTF	TGCGCCAGCAGCTTGGGACGGACAGGGGCCTGGAACTATGGCTACACCTTC
TRBV9	-	TRBJ1-6	-	CASSDQGGYSPLHF	TGTGCCAGCAGCGATCAGGGTGGGTATTCACCCCTCCACTTT
TRBV2	few	TRBJ2-3	-	CASSPQFLAADTQYF	TGTGCCAGCAGTCCCCAATTTCTAGCAGCGGATACGCAGTATTTT
TRBV27	few	TRBJ1-1	-	CASSAGMKAFF	TGTGCCAGCTCGGCGGGTATGAAAGCTTTCTTT
TRBV19	-	TRBJ1-1	TRBD1	CASSRQGPGEAFF	TGTGCCAGTAGTAGACAGGGGCCAGGGGAAGCTTTCTTT